This is a list of T cell receptor beta chains from one sample in a study of blood T cell repertoires in COVID-19. Assay: immunoSEQ multiplex PCR; the TCRdb copy retains only in-frame clones and omits some. In the table there are over 120,000 clones, about 80% of which are singletons. The specimen sequenced was PBMCs or T cells enriched from blood (not recorded which). Receptor source: a man aged 50-59 years who had recovered from COVID-19. The CDR3 runs from the conserved cysteine through the conserved F or W. D genes are given only for firm matches. Expanded clones get a size class; other rows say once, few or many, or leave the size out.

-	TRBV5-1	TRBJ1-3	-	TGCGCCAGCAGCTTCCGGGAGGGTTTGCGAGGAAACACCATATATTTT	CASSFREGLRGNTIYF
-	TRBV6-5	TRBJ1-1	TRBD1	TGTGCCAGCAGGAATACAGGGGGTAACACTGAAGCTTTCTTT	CASRNTGGNTEAFF
-	TRBV4-3	TRBJ1-2	TRBD1	TGCGCCAGCAGCCAAGAGTCCAGGGGGCCTTATGGCTACACCTTC	CASSQESRGPYGYTF
-	TRBV3-1/TRBV3-2	TRBJ1-1	-	TGTGCCAGCAGCCAAGATTATAACACTGAAGCTTTCTTT	CASSQDYNTEAFF
-	TRBV7-8	TRBJ2-1	TRBD1	TGTGCCAGCCCGCCCGGACAGGGACGTACCTACAATGAGCAGTTCTTC	CASPPGQGRTYNEQFF
-	TRBV5-1	TRBJ2-2	TRBD1	TGCGCCAGCAGCTTGATAGGGGGCGAAACCGGGGAGCTGTTTTTT	CASSLIGGETGELFF
-	TRBV7-5	TRBJ1-2	-	TGTGCCAGAAGCTTAGGGCAGGGGAATGAGAACTATGGCTACACCTTC	CARSLGQGNENYGYTF
-	TRBV7-9	TRBJ1-3	TRBD1	TGTGCCAGCAGCAGAACAGGGGCCGATGGAAACACCATATATTTT	CASSRTGADGNTIYF
-	TRBV5-6	TRBJ1-5	-	TGTGCCAGCAGCTTTAACAATCAGCCCCAGCATTTT	CASSFNNQPQHF
once	TRBV5-1	TRBJ1-4	-	TGCGCCAGCAGCTTGGCCCCAGGGTCAACTAATGAAAAACTGTTTTTT	CASSLAPGSTNEKLFF
-	TRBV7-2	TRBJ2-5	TRBD2	TGTGCCAGCAGCCCTAGCGGGCTAGGGGAGACCCAGTACTTC	CASSPSGLGETQYF
-	TRBV7-9	TRBJ2-1	TRBD2	TGTGCCAGCAGCCCAACTAGCGGGGGTCTTAATGAGCAGTTCTTC	CASSPTSGGLNEQFF
-	TRBV5-1	TRBJ2-3	TRBD2	TGCGCCAGCAGCTTCGGCGCGGGGGGGCGCGCAGATACGCAGTATTTT	CASSFGAGGRADTQYF
-	TRBV19	TRBJ1-3	TRBD1	TGTGCCAGTAGTAGACCTCAGGGGGAATCTGGAAACACCATATATTTT	CASSRPQGESGNTIYF
once	TRBV6-5	TRBJ1-4	TRBD1	TGTGCCAGCAGTTACTCGGGACAGGGGGCCGAAAAACTGTTTTTT	CASSYSGQGAEKLFF